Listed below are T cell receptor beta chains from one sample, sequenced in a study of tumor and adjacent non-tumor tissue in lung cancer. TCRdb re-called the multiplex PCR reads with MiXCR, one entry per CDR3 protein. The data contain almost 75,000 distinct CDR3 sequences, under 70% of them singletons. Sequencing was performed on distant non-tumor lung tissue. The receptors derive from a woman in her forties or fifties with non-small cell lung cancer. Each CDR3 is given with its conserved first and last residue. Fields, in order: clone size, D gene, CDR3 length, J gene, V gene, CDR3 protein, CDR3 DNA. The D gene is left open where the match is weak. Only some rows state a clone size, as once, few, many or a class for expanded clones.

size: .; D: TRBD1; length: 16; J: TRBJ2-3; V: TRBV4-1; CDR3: CTSSQDGTGWADTRYF; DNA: TGTACCAGCAGCCAAGACGGGACAGGCTGGGCAGATACGCGGTATTTT
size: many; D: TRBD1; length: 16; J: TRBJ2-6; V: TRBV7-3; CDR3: CASSLQGAAGANVLTF; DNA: TGTGCCAGCAGCTTACAGGGGGCTGCTGGGGCCAACGTCCTGACTTTC
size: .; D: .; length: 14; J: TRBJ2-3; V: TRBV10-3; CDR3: CAISEGGSIDTQYF; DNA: TGTGCCATCAGTGAGGGAGGAAGCATAGATACGCAGTATTTT
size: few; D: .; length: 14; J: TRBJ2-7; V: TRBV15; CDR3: CATSRDRGFGEQYF; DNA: TGTGCCACCAGCAGAGATAGGGGTTTTGGTGAGCAGTACTTC
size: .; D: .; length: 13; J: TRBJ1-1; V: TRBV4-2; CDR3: CASSQKWNTGAFF; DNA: TGTGCCAGCAGCCAAAAATGGAACACTGGAGCTTTCTTT
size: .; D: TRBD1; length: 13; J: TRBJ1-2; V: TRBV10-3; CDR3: CAITERQGYGYAF; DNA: TGTGCCATCACCGAGCGACAGGGGTATGGCTACGCCTTC
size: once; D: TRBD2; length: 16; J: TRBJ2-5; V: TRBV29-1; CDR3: CSVADSSGRVVETQSF; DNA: TGCAGCGTTGCGGACAGTAGCGGGAGGGTTGTGGAGACCCAGTCCTTC
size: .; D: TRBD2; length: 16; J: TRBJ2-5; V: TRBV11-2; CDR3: CASRHTWTSGQETQYF; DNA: TGTGCCAGCAGACATACCTGGACTAGCGGCCAAGAGACCCAGTACTTC
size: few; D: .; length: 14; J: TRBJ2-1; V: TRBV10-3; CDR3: CATATGIPYNEQFF; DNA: TGTGCCACAGCAACGGGAATCCCCTACAATGAGCAGTTCTTC
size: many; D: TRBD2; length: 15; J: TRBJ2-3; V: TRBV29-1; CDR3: CSVGVSGQSTDTQYF; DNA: TGCAGCGTTGGGGTTAGCGGGCAAAGCACAGATACGCAGTATTTT
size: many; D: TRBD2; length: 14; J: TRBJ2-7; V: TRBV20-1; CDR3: CSARRASGIYEQYF; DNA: TGCAGTGCTCGTCGAGCTAGCGGGATCTACGAGCAGTACTTC
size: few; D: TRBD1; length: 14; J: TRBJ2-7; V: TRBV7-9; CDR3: CASSQGQGVHEQYF; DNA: TGTGCCAGCAGCCAGGGACAGGGAGTACACGAGCAGTACTTC
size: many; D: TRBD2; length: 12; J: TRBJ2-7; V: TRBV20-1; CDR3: CSAWTSIYEQYF; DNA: TGCAGTGCTTGGACTAGCATCTACGAGCAGTACTTC
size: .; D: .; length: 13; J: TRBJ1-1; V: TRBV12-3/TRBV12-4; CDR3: CASSYDRGTEAFF; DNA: TGTGCCAGCAGTTACGATAGAGGCACTGAAGCTTTCTTT
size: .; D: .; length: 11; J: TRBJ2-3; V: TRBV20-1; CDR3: CSAMETYTQYF; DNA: TGTAGTGCTATGGAAACATATACGCAGTATTTT
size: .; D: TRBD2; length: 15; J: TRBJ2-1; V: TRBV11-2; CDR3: CTSSTAGTSGNEQFF; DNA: TGTACCAGTAGCACAGCCGGGACTAGCGGCAATGAGCAGTTCTTC
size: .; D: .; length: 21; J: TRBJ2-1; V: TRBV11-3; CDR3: CTSSLDLWGRKALWGDNEQFF; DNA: TGTACCAGCAGCTTAGATCTTTGGGGCAGGAAGGCTCTGTGGGGCGACAATGAGCAGTTCTTC
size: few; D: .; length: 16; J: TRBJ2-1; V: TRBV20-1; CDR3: CSARGPGLQFGNEQFF; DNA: TGCAGTGCTAGAGGTCCTGGACTCCAATTTGGCAATGAGCAGTTCTTC
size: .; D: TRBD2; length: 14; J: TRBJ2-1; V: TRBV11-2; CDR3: CPGSFGTSGNEQFF; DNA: TGTCCCGGCAGCTTCGGGACTAGCGGAAATGAGCAGTTCTTC
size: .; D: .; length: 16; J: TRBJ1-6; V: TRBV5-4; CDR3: CASSPGQWAQGSPLHF; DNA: .
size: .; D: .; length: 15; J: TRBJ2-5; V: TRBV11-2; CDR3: CASSSMQQRGETQYF; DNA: TGTGCCAGCAGCTCAATGCAACAGAGGGGAGAGACCCAGTACTTC
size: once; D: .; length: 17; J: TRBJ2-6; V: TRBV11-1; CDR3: CASSLGQATSGVNVPTF; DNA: TGTGCCAGCAGCTTAGGACAGGCGACATCTGGGGTCAACGTCCCGACTTTC
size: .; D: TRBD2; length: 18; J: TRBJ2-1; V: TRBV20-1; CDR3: CGARDLGSSGIFYNERFF; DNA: TGCGGTGCTAGAGATCTCGGGAGTAGCGGGATATTTTACAATGAGCGGTTCTTC
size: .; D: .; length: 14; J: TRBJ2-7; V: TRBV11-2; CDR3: CVSSLNRDGIEQYF; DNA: TGTGTTAGCAGCTTAAACAGGGATGGTATCGAGCAGTACTTC
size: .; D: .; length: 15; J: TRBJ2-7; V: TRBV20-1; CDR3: CSAKEPRFPSYDQYF; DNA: TGCAGTGCTAAAGAGCCTAGGTTCCCCTCCTACGATCAGTATTTC
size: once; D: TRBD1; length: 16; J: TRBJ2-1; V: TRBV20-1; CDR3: CSARNQGTGVDNEEFF; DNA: TGCAGTGCTAGAAATCAGGGGACAGGGGTTGACAATGAGGAGTTCTTC
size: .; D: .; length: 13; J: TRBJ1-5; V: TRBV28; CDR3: CASRRLGNQPQHF; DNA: TGTGCCAGCAGGCGTCTGGGCAATCAGCCCCAGCATTTT
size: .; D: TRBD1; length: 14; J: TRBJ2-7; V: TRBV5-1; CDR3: CASSPGQGRSEQYF; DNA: TGCGCCAGCAGCCCGGGACAGGGAAGGAGCGAGCAGTACTTC
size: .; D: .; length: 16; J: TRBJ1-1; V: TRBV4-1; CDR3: CATNQDLYRVGTEAFF; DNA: TGTGCCACCAACCAAGATCTCTATAGGGTCGGCACTGAAGCTTTCTTT
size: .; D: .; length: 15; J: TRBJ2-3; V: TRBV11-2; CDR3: CASSLGNQESDTQFF; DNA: TGTGCCAGCAGCTTGGGGAACCAGGAGTCAGATACGCAGTTTTTT
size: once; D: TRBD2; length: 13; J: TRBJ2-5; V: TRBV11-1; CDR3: CASTEATSESQYF; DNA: TGTGCCAGCACCGAGGCGACTAGCGAGAGCCAGTACTTC
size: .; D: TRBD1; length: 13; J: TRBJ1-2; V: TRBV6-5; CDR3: CARSPGGTYGYTF; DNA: TGTGCCAGGAGTCCAGGGGGTACCTATGGCTACACCTTC
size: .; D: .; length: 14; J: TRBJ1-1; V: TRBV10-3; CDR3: CAIGGFGENSEAFF; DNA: TGTGCCATCGGGGGGTTTGGGGAGAACAGTGAAGCTTTCTTT
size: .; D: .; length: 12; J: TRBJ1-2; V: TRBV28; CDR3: CASSGPLGGYTF; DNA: TGTGCTTCAAGCGGGCCCCTAGGAGGCTACACCTTC
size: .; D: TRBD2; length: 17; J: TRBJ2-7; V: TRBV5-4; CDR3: CASSPGLAAKGGYEQYF; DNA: TGTGCCAGCAGCCCTGGACTAGCGGCCAAGGGGGGCTACGAGCAGTACTTC
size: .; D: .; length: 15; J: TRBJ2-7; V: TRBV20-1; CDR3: CSARVRGGVLYEQYF; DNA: TGCAGTGCTAGAGTAAGGGGCGGGGTTCTTTACGAGCAGTACTTT
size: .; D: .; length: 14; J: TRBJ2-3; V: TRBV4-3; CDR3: CASSLLTCTDTQYF; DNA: TGCGCTAGCAGCCTCCTGACTTGCACAGATACGCAGTATTTT
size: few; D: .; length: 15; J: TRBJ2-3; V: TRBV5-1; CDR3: CASSFLGASQDTQYF; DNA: TGCGCCAGCAGCTTTTTGGGGGCTAGCCAGGATACGCAGTATTTT
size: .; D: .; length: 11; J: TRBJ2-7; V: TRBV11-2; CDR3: CASSHTYEQYF; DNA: TGTGCCAGCAGCCATACCTACGAGCAGTACTTT
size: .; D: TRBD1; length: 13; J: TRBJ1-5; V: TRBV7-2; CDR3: CASSSGGGQPQHF; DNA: TGTGCCAGCAGCTCAGGGGGCGGGCAGCCCCAGCATTTT
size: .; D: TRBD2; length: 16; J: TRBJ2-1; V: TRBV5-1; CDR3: CASSYSSGRAYNEQFF; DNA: TGCGCCAGCAGCTATTCTAGCGGGAGGGCCTACAATGAGCAGTTCTTC
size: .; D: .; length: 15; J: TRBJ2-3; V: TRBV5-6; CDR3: CASSQLPGARDAQYF; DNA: TGTGCCAGCAGCCAATTACCGGGAGCAAGAGATGCGCAGTATTTT
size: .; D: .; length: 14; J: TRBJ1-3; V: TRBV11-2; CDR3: CASSPWVTGNTIYF; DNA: TGTGCTAGCAGCCCTTGGGTGACCGGAAACACCATATATTTT
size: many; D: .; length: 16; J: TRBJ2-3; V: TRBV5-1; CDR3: CASSPDGHRGLYTQYF; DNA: TGCGCCAGCAGTCCGGACGGCCATAGGGGGTTGTATACGCAGTATTTT
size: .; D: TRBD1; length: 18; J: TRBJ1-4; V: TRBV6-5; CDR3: CASTKKGGWGATNEELFF; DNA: TGTGCCAGCACCAAAAAAGGGGGCTGGGGGGCAACTAATGAAGAACTGTTTTTT
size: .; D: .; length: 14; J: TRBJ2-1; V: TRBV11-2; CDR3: CASSFGTGGNEQFF; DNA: TGTGCCAGCAGTTTCGGGACTGGCGGAAATGAGCAGTTCTTC
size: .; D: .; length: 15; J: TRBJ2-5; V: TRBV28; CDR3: CASSLWGGATGTQYF; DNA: TGTGCCAGCAGTTTATGGGGGGGGGCCACGGGGACCCAGTACTTC
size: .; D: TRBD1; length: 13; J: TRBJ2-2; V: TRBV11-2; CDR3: CASSIQGIGELFF; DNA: TGTGCGAGCAGCATACAGGGGATCGGGGAGCTGTTTTTT
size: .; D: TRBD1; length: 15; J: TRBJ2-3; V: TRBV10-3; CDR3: CAISGPGQGTDTQYF; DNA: TGTGCCATCAGTGGACCGGGACAGGGCACAGATACGCAGTATTTT
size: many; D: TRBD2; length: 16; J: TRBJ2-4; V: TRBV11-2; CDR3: CASSLFGGGPGNIQYF; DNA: TGTGCCAGCAGCCTATTTGGGGGAGGGCCAGGAAACATTCAGTACTTC
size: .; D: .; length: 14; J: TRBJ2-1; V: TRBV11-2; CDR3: CASSFNQGTNDQSF; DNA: TGTGCCAGCAGCTTTAATCAGGGAACGAATGATCAGTCCTTC
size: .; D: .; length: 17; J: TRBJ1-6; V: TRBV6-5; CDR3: CASREYGHGSYNSPLHF; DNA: TGTGCCAGCAGAGAATACGGCCATGGATCATATAATTCACCCCTCCACTTT
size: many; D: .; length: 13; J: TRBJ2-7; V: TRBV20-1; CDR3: CSARGRRGYEQYF; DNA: TGCAGTGCTAGAGGACGACGGGGATACGAGCAGTACTTC
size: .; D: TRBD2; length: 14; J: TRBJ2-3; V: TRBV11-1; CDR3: CATSLLTGGDTQYF; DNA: TGTGCCACCAGCTTACTGACGGGAGGGGATACGCAGTACTTT
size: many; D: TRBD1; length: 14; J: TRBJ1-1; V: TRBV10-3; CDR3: CAISESGQAYEAFF; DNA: TGTGCCATCAGTGAGTCGGGACAGGCATATGAAGCTTTCTTT
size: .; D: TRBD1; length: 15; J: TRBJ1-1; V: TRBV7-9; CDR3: CASSPTGGRYTEAFF; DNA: TGTGCCAGCAGTCCCACAGGGGGGCGGTACACTGAAGCTTTCTTT
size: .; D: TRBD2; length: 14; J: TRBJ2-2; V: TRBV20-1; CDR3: CSARVSGRAGELFF; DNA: TGCAGTGCTAGAGTCAGCGGGAGGGCCGGGGAGCTGTTTTTT
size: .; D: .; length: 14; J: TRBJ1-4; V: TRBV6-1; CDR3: CASSEARGDEKLFF; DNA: TGTGCCAGCAGTGAAGCCAGGGGTGATGAAAAACTGTTTTTT
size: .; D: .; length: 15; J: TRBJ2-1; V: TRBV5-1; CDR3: CASSLGAPEANEQFF; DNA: TGCGCCAGCAGCTTGGGGGCCCCGGAAGCCAATGAGCAGTTCTTC